Presented here are 12 T cell receptor beta chains from one specimen sequenced in a study of CD8 T cells in ankylosing spondylitis. Study conclusions and caveats: Seven or eight highly homologous variants formed a TCR beta motif that appeared characteristic of ankylosing spondylitis blood.

These receptors lack a known antigen. From the 5' RACE reads, TCRdb called clonotypes with MiXCR, one entry per CDR3 protein. Of about 540,000 distinct CDR3 sequences in the sample, roughly 13% are singletons; the top ten hold around 7%. The sample comprised blood, either unsorted or a sorted T cell fraction (not recorded which). The source of these receptors is a male donor with ankylosing spondylitis.

This clonotype was detected a few times. The CDR3 nucleotides are TGTGCCAGCAGTCTGACAGGGCCCTACTACGAGCAGTACTTC. Translated: CASSLTGPYYEQYF. V and J are TRBV7-9 and TRBJ2-7; 7 nucleotides align to TRBD1. The germline V gene encodes CDR1 SEHNR and CDR2 FQNEAQ (reference sequence). Germline trimming cut 6 bases from V and 3 bases from J; bases unmatched to any gene: 8. This CDR3 has 14 residues.

This clonotype was counted a few times. V gene TRBV5-8 combines with J gene TRBJ2-1; 10 positions match TRBD1. CDR1 and CDR2 from the germline V gene are SGHTS and YDEGEE. This CDR3 comprises 15 residues. J lost 2 bases, V lost 2 bases, and 1 base had no gene match. The CDR3 reads CASSFGTGAYNEQFF. CDR3 DNA sequence: TGTGCCAGCAGCTTTGGGACAGGGGCCTACAATGAGCAGTTCTTC.

This clonotype was observed a handful of times. The chain is built from TRBV14 and TRBJ2-1; TRBD2 agrees at 7 bases. CDR1 and CDR2 (germline): SGHDN, FVKESK. The CDR3 is made up of 17 amino acids. V trimming: 4 bases; J trimming: 3 bases; junction bases outside the gene matches: 12. CDR3 region: CASSPHSGRAGYNEQFF. For the CDR3, the DNA is TGTGCCAGCAGCCCCCATTCGGGGAGGGCAGGCTACAATGAGCAGTTCTTC.

This clonotype occurred a few times. J is TRBJ1-2 and V is TRBV4-1, with a possible D match to TRBD1 (5 bases). Trimming pared 0 bases from V and 8 bases from J, leaving 16 bases between. This CDR3 has 15 residues. Germline V gene lookup returns CDR1 MGHRA and CDR2 YSYEKL. DNA of the CDR3: TGCGCCAGCAGCCAAGACGGAAGGGGCCTAGGAGGCTACACCTTC. Its translation: CASSQDGRGLGGYTF.

This clonotype was counted a few times. The chain recombines TRBV18 with TRBJ2-7; D ambiguous. CDR1 KGHSH and CDR2 LQKENI come from the germline V gene. V lost 3 bases and J lost 5, with 11 bases in between. This CDR3 comprises 13 residues. The CDR3 is CASSPKSPDEQYF. The CDR3 nucleotides read TGTGCCAGCTCACCTAAGAGTCCGGACGAGCAGTACTTC.

V and J are TRBV7-9 and TRBJ1-1; D is possibly TRBD1 (5 bases). This CDR3 has 13 residues. The germline V and J ends were trimmed by 3 bases and 3 bases, with 8 bases remaining between them. The germline CDR1 and CDR2 sequences are SEHNR and FQNEAQ (reference sequence). CDR3 loop: CASSFTGDTEAFF. In nucleotides, the CDR3 is TGTGCCAGCAGCTTCACAGGAGACACTGAAGCTTTCTTT.

V usage is TRBV29-1 and J usage is TRBJ2-2; the match to TRBD1 covers 11 bases. V was pared by 7 bases and J by 7 bases, with 5 bases of the junction left unmatched. The germline V gene has CDR1 SQVTM and CDR2 ANQGSEA. This CDR3 has 13 amino acids. The CDR3: CSAGTGGNGELFF. Written as DNA, the CDR3 is TGCAGCGCCGGGACAGGGGGGAACGGGGAGCTGTTTTTT.

This clonotype came up a few times. The V call is TRBV20-1, the J call TRBJ2-3; 7 nucleotides match TRBD2. Unmatched junction bases numbered 13, after V lost 3 bases and J lost 4 bases. CDR3 length equals 16 residues. Germline V gene lookup returns CDR1 DFQATT and CDR2 SNEGSKA (reference sequence). As DNA, the CDR3 is TGCAGTGCTAGGGACCTAGGGCTAGCGGAAGCAGATACGCAGTATTTT. It yields the protein CSARDLGLAEADTQYF.

In this sample, this clonotype turned up many times. This rearrangement joins TRBV12-3 or TRBV12-4 to TRBJ1-6; D is possibly TRBD1 (5 bases). The CDR3 extends over 14 amino acids. The V end lost 6 bases, the J end lost 8 bases, and 14 bases lay between the germline ends. CDR3 loop: CASSWGRRDSPLHF. In nucleotides, the CDR3 is TGTGCCAGCAGCTGGGGGAGGAGGGATTCACCCCTCCACTTT.

The V gene is TRBV2, the J gene TRBJ2-1; D is perhaps TRBD1 or TRBD2 (5 bases each). Germline V CDR1 and CDR2: SNHLY, FYNNEI. The CDR3 has 14 amino acids. Trimming removed 8 bases at V and 6 bases at J, with 17 bases between. The DNA for the CDR3 is TGTGCCAGCTGCGCGGCCAACGGGGCCAATGAGCAGTTCTTC. This encodes CASCAANGANEQFF.

This clonotype appeared many times. The J gene is TRBJ2-2, the V gene TRBV9, with 13 bases identical to TRBD2. Germline assignment: CDR1 SGDLS and CDR2 YYNGEE. This CDR3 contains 15 residues. The trim removed 4 bases at V and 7 bases at J, leaving 4 bases unmatched. CDR3 sequence (DNA): TGTGCCAGCAGCTTCGGGACTAGCGGGGACGGGGAGCTGTTTTTT. It is translated as CASSFGTSGDGELFF.

This clonotype was found many times. The chain carries TRBV29-1 and TRBJ2-7; D possibly corresponds to TRBD2 (5 bases). Germline-derived CDR1 and CDR2 are SQVTM and ANQGSEA. V was pared by 5 bases and J by 3 bases, with 11 bases between. This CDR3 comprises 12 residues. The DNA of the CDR3 is TGCAGCGTTTATCTCGGGATCTACGAGCAGTACTTC. It specifies CSVYLGIYEQYF.